The 25 T cell receptor beta chains given below trace back to one sample, sequenced in a study of T cell repertoires in ileal Crohn's disease. Produced via immunoSEQ multiplex PCR; TCRdb's table is partial and in-frame only. The sample holds 4,900 or so clones; 80% to 90% are singletons and the top ten take around 5.4%. Sequencing was carried out using ileal tissue. The receptors were gathered from an adult with Crohn's disease.

As DNA, the CDR3 is TGCGCCAGCAGCTTTGGGGGTCGGGAGGAGACCCAGTACTTC. It encodes CASSFGGREETQYF. The genes are TRBV5-1 and TRBJ2-5, with a tentative D call TRBD2 (6 bases). Germline V CDR1 and CDR2: SGHRS, YFSETQ. The CDR3 is 14 amino acids. With 2 bases removed from V and 5 bases from J, the gap between germline ends came to 13 bases.

The V gene is TRBV11-2, the J gene TRBJ1-5; no clear D. CDR3 length: 15 amino acids. V lost 5 bases and J lost 5, with 16 bases in between. In germline, CDR1 is SGHAT, CDR2 FQNNGV. The CDR3 DNA reads as TGTGCCAGCAGCCGAAACGTAAATTCGGATCAGCCCCAGCATTTT. Amino acids: CASSRNVNSDQPQHF. The whole variable domain, remainder taken from reference TRBV11-2 and TRBJ1-5, is EAGVAQSPRYKIIEKRQSVAFWCNPISGHATLYWYQQILGQGPKLLIQFQNNGVVDDSQLPKDRFSAERLKGVDSTLKIQPAKLEDSAVYLCASSRNVNSDQPQHFGDGTRLSIL.

The chain is built from TRBV11-2 and TRBJ1-2; TRBD1 aligns across 7 bases. V was clipped by 4 bases and J by 3 bases; unmatched bases: 11. This CDR3 region has 16 residues. Germline CDR1 and CDR2: SGHAT and FQNNGV. CDR3 amino acids: CASSSRQGRADYGYTF. DNA of the CDR3: TGTGCCAGCAGCTCGAGACAGGGCCGTGCGGACTATGGCTACACCTTC.

The gene calls are TRBV19 and TRBJ1-2, with D maybe TRBD1 (5 bases). The CDR3 runs to 14 residues. Germline values: CDR1 LNHDA, CDR2 SQIVND (reference sequence). V gave up 2 bases and J gave up 7 bases, with 14 bases separating them. This CDR3 is CASSITGFFSGYTF. CDR3 coding DNA: TGTGCCAGTAGTATAACAGGATTCTTCTCTGGCTACACCTTC.

Only one count was recorded for this clone. The rearrangement uses TRBV9 and TRBJ2-3, with 8 nucleotides matching TRBD2. J gave up 3 bases and V 0 bases, and 6 bases lay outside the gene matches. Germline lookup yields CDR1 SGDLS and CDR2 YYNGEE. The length of the CDR3 is 16 residues. This CDR3 reads CASSVDWRGETDTQYF. As DNA, the CDR3 is TGTGCCAGCAGCGTAGACTGGCGGGGGGAGACAGATACGCAGTATTTT.

The chain has TRBV19 and TRBJ1-5; tentatively, D is TRBD1 (6 bases). Germline CDR1 is LNHDA and CDR2 is SQIVND (reference sequence). V lost 3 bases to trimming and J lost 7 bases, with 13 bases between them. The CDR3 is 14 residues long. Written as DNA, the CDR3 is TGTGCCAGTAGTATGGCCTCTGGGGGCCAGCCCCAGCATTTT. It yields the protein CASSMASGGQPQHF.

This clone is large (0.1 to 1%) within its sample. The chain joins TRBV19 to TRBJ1-1, with 7 bases fitting TRBD1. J was trimmed by 4 bases and V by 6 bases; bases with no gene match: 2. The CDR3 length is 12 residues. Germline V lookup: CDR1 LNHDA, CDR2 SQIVND (reference sequence). The CDR3 spells CASRAGGTEAFF. The CDR3 bases are TGTGCCAGTAGAGCAGGGGGCACTGAAGCTTTCTTT.

This chain uses TRBV16 with TRBJ2-3, with 10 bases that match TRBD1. Germline values: CDR1 KGHSY, CDR2 FQNENV. CDR3 length equals 14 residues. Losses at the gene ends were 4 bases for V and 4 bases for J; bases not matched to a gene: 2. CDR3 nucleotides: TGTGCCAGCAGCCGGGACAGGGGCGCAGATACGCAGTATTTT. This gives the protein CASSRDRGADTQYF.

V usage is TRBV30 and J usage is TRBJ2-3, with TRBD2 as a possible D gene (6 bases). Trimming cost V 1 base and J 4 bases, with 12 bases left between them. This CDR3 spans 14 amino acids. Germline-derived CDR1 and CDR2 are GTSNPN and SVGIG (reference sequence). The CDR3 loop reads CAWSAGGSADTQYF. Written as DNA, the CDR3 is TGTGCCTGGAGTGCCGGAGGGAGCGCAGATACGCAGTATTTT.

The CDR3 DNA follows: TGTGCCTGGAAACAGGGGTCTGGAAACACCATATATTTT. Its protein is CAWKQGSGNTIYF. V is TRBV30 and J is TRBJ1-3, with 7 bases aligning to TRBD1. There are 13 residues in the CDR3. Germline V lookup: CDR1 GTSNPN, CDR2 SVGIG (reference sequence). V shed 4 bases and J 1 base; nucleotides not matched to a gene: 1.

V and J are TRBV5-4 and TRBJ2-2; perhaps TRBD1 as D (6 bases). The V and J ends lost 4 bases and 7 bases respectively, with 14 bases between them. The CDR3 runs 14 residues. CDR1 SGHNT and CDR2 YYREEE come from the germline V gene (reference sequence). CDR3 bases: TGTGCCAGCAGCCGCACAGGGAATAACGGGGAGCTGTTTTTT. This encodes CASSRTGNNGELFF.

The rearrangement joins TRBV4-2 to TRBJ1-4; the D is unclear. Looked up from germline, CDR1 is LGHNA and CDR2 is YNFKEQ. V dropped 8 bases and J dropped 6 bases, with 16 bases sitting between them. The CDR3 has 14 residues. The CDR3 is CASQEQYGDEKLFF. The DNA for the CDR3 is TGTGCCAGCCAGGAACAATACGGTGATGAAAAACTGTTTTTT.

V and J are TRBV18 and TRBJ2-2; D is perhaps TRBD2 (6 bases). CDR1 KGHSH and CDR2 LQKENI come from the germline V gene. The V gene lost 6 bases and the J gene lost 7 bases, with 12 bases spanning the gap. There are 13 residues in the CDR3. CDR3 nucleotides: TGTGCCAGCTCCGGGAGCTCCGGCGGGGAGCTGTTTTTT. Protein sequence: CASSGSSGGELFF.

CDR3 sequence reads: CASSRPGLGSYEQYF. As DNA, the CDR3 is TGTGCCAGCAGTCGTCCAGGGTTAGGGTCCTACGAGCAGTACTTC. The chain carries TRBV28 and TRBJ2-7; maybe TRBD1 (5 bases). V was clipped by 5 bases and J by 1 base, with 15 bases between them. Germline values: CDR1 MDHEN, CDR2 SYDVKM. The CDR3 is 15 amino acids.

The chain recombines TRBV19 with TRBJ2-5, with a possible D match to TRBD1 (6 bases). In germline, CDR1 is LNHDA, CDR2 SQIVND (reference sequence). CDR3 length equals 14 residues. Trimming removed 0 bases from V and 5 bases from J, with 10 bases in between. CDR3: CASSIDGRGETQYF. For the CDR3, the DNA is TGTGCCAGTAGTATAGACGGCAGGGGCGAGACCCAGTACTTC.

The CDR3 is CAWSYRDRTYEQYF. The CDR3 nucleotides are TGTGCCTGGAGTTACCGGGACAGAACCTACGAGCAGTACTTC. The chain has TRBV30 and TRBJ2-7, with 7 nucleotides matching TRBD1. The CDR3 has 14 amino acids. V was clipped by 2 bases and J by 2 bases; unmatched bases: 6. Germline V gene data show CDR1 as GTSNPN and CDR2 as SVGIG (reference sequence).

In this sample, this clone turned up a few times. V gene TRBV2 combines with J gene TRBJ2-3; D not resolved. The CDR3 length is 11 residues. Per the germline V gene, CDR1 is SNHLY and CDR2 is FYNNEI. The germline V and J ends were trimmed by 6 bases and 3 bases, with 4 bases remaining between them. The CDR3 sequence is CASSETDTQYF. Here the CDR3 DNA reads TGTGCCAGCAGCGAGACAGATACGCAGTATTTT.

The chain carries TRBV7-6 and TRBJ2-7; 9 bases fit TRBD2. V was pared by 5 bases and J by 0 bases, with 11 bases of the junction left unmatched. The CDR3 has 17 amino acids. Per the germline V gene, CDR1 is SGHVS and CDR2 is FNYEAQ. CDR3 sequence (DNA): TGTGCCAGCAGCCCAGTAGGGCTAGCGGGGCCCTCCTACGAGCAGTACTTC. Encoded protein: CASSPVGLAGPSYEQYF.

The rearrangement uses TRBV5-5 and TRBJ2-1, with TRBD2 as a possible D gene (5 bases). Germline CDR1 and CDR2: SGHKS and YYEKEE (reference sequence). V lost 4 bases and J lost 6, with 11 bases in between. There are 13 residues in the CDR3. CDR3 sequence (DNA): TGTGCCAGCAGCGTAGAGCGGCGCAATGAGCAGTTCTTC. Its translation: CASSVERRNEQFF.

The chain couples TRBV7-8 to TRBJ1-3; maybe TRBD1 (6 bases). The CDR3 spans 14 residues. Germline V lookup: CDR1 SGHVS, CDR2 FQNEAQ. Trimming took 5 bases from V and 1 from J, leaving 9 bases between them. The CDR3 sequence is CASSMTGSGNTIYF. The CDR3 nucleotides are TGTGCCAGCAGCATGACAGGTTCTGGAAACACCATATATTTT.

This clone was seen a few times. The chain has TRBV5-1 and TRBJ2-3; TRBD2 agrees at 11 bases. The CDR3 has 15 amino acids. J lost 6 bases, V lost 0 bases, and 3 bases had no gene match. Per germline, CDR1 SGHRS and CDR2 YFSETQ. The CDR3: CASSLVAGGPDTQYF. In DNA, the CDR3 is TGCGCCAGCAGCTTGGTAGCGGGGGGGCCCGATACGCAGTATTTT.

The V call is TRBV27, the J call TRBJ1-1; 8 nucleotides align to TRBD1. CDR3 length: 14 residues. J lost 1 base, V lost 3 bases, and 1 base had no gene match. Germline V gene lookup returns CDR1 MNHEY and CDR2 SMNVEV (reference sequence). The CDR3 DNA reads as TGTGCCAGCAGTTTTGACAGGGGGAACACTGAAGCTTTCTTT. Translated, it gives CASSFDRGNTEAFF.

V gene TRBV18 combines with J gene TRBJ1-1, with 11 nucleotides matching TRBD1. With 2 bases clipped from V and 4 bases from J, the junction kept 9 bases outside the gene matches. There are 17 residues in the CDR3. Germline CDR1 KGHSH, CDR2 LQKENI. The CDR3 DNA follows: TGTGCCAGCTCACCAAGTAGATCGGGACAGGGGGGCACTGAAGCTTTCTTT. Protein sequence: CASSPSRSGQGGTEAFF.

V and J are TRBV18 and TRBJ2-7; D possibly corresponds to TRBD2 (6 bases). V lost 5 bases, J lost 0 bases, and 14 bases lay in between. The CDR3 is made up of 15 amino acids. CDR1 KGHSH and CDR2 LQKENI come from the germline V gene. The CDR3 region has the DNA TGTGCCAGCTCAACTAAAGCGGGTTCCTCCTACGAGCAGTACTTC. This translates into CASSTKAGSSYEQYF.

The chain employs TRBV7-2 and TRBJ1-5; the match to TRBD1 covers 10 bases. This CDR3 is 16 amino acids long. J lost 4 bases, V lost 4 bases, and 7 bases had no gene match. The germline V gene encodes CDR1 SGHTA and CDR2 FQGNSA. CDR3 region: CASSSSRDRGNQPQHF. The CDR3 nucleotides are TGTGCCAGCAGCTCCTCCCGGGACAGGGGTAATCAGCCCCAGCATTTT.